A selection of T cell receptor beta chains follows, all from one sample in a study of T cell clones after liver transplantation. TCRdb's copy holds only in-frame clones and misses some; the assay was immunoSEQ multiplex PCR. The table has some 120,000 clones, 75% to 95% seen once. The sequenced sample was CD4+ T cells from blood, obtained 12 months after liver transplant. Receptor source: a human patient who received a liver transplant. Some T cells may arise from the graft donor. CDR3s include the opening cysteine and the closing phenylalanine or tryptophan. A D gene is named only where the DNA matches it firmly. A row's size may be missing; if present it is once, few, many or a size class.

size	J	V	D	CDR3	DNA
few	TRBJ1-2	TRBV19	NA	CASSISPTGPYGYTF	TGTGCCAGTAGTATCTCTCCGACAGGCCCCTATGGCTACACCTTC
NA	TRBJ2-5	TRBV5-1	TRBD2	CASSLSSSGGETQYF	TGCGCCAGCAGCTTGTCTTCTAGCGGTGGAGAGACCCAGTACTTC
NA	TRBJ1-1	TRBV29-1	NA	CSVGGVLNTEAFF	TGCAGCGTTGGCGGGGTCTTAAACACTGAAGCTTTCTTT
NA	TRBJ2-3	TRBV10-3	TRBD2	CAIRRTSGMADTQYF	TGTGCCATCAGGCGGACTAGCGGGATGGCAGATACGCAGTATTTT
NA	TRBJ2-3	TRBV19	NA	CASSMRAVSTDTQYF	TGTGCCAGTAGCATGAGGGCCGTAAGCACAGATACGCAGTATTTT
NA	TRBJ2-7	TRBV6-5	TRBD1	CSHSQGADEQYF	TGTAGCCACTCCCAGGGGGCAGACGAGCAGTACTTC
NA	TRBJ2-1	TRBV7-3	NA	CASSSLTTNRGVGEQFF	TGTGCCAGCAGCTCTCTTACCACAAACCGCGGGGTAGGAGAGCAGTTCTTC
NA	TRBJ2-2	TRBV11-2	TRBD2	CASRPAGVTGELFF	TGTGCCAGCCGGCCAGCGGGAGTTACCGGGGAGCTGTTTTTT
NA	TRBJ1-2	TRBV5-1	TRBD1	CASSPGTANYGYTF	TGCGCCAGCAGCCCCGGGACAGCGAACTATGGCTACACCTTC
NA	TRBJ1-2	TRBV27	TRBD1	CASSRDRIGYGYTF	TGTGCCAGCAGCCGGGACAGGATCGGCTATGGCTACACCTTC
NA	TRBJ1-4	TRBV9	NA	CASSVEGYTEKLFF	TGTGCCAGCAGCGTTGAAGGGTATACTGAAAAACTGTTTTTT
NA	TRBJ1-1	TRBV5-4	NA	CASSPGDGVKTEAFF	TGTGCCAGCAGCCCAGGGGATGGGGTCAAAACTGAAGCTTTCTTT